This T cell receptor (beta chain) is drawn from a study of CD8 T cells in ankylosing spondylitis. Making the TCR beta libraries involved quantitative 5'-RACE with molecular barcodes. TCRdb re-derived calls from the 5' RACE reads in MiXCR, one entry per CDR3 protein. The sample includes 800,000 to 900,000 distinct CDR3 sequences, 12% of them seen just once. A remark on this clonotype: Its antigen is not known.

Germline CDR1 is SGHDT and CDR2 is YYEEEE. V gave up 4 bases and J gave up 4 bases, with 15 bases separating them. This CDR3 has 14 amino acids. Overall study results and limits: Both synovial fluid and blood in reactive arthritis had previously been reported to carry some motif variants. A motif in TCR beta, a set of roughly 8 highly homologous variants, appeared characteristic of ankylosing spondylitis blood.

The gene calls are TRBV5-6 and TRBJ2-7, with a possible D match to TRBD1 (6 bases). This TCR was recovered from a male donor with ankylosing spondylitis. Source material: blood, either unsorted or a sorted T cell fraction (not recorded which). The CDR3 DNA reads as TGTGCCAGCAGCCCCGGTTTGAGGGGGTACGAGCAGTACTTC. This gives the protein CASSPGLRGYEQYF.